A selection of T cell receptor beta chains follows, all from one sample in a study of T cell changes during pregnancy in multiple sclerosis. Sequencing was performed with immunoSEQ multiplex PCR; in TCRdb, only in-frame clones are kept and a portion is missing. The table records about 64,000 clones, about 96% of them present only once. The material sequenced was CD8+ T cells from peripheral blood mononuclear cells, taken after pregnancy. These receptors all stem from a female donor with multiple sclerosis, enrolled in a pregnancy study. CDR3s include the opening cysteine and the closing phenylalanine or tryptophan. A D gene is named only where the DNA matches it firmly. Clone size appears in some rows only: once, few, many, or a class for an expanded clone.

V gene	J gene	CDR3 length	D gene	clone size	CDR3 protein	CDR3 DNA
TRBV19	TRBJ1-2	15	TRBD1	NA	CASQEGNRGLWGYTF	TGTGCCAGCCAGGAGGGTAACAGGGGGCTATGGGGCTACACCTTC
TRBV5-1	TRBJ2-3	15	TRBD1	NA	CASTQRTGGPDTQYF	TGCGCCAGCACCCAAAGGACAGGGGGTCCAGATACGCAGTATTTT
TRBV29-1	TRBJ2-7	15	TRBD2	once	CSVETSSGTAYEQYF	TGCAGCGTTGAGACCTCAAGCGGGACCGCCTACGAGCAGTACTTC
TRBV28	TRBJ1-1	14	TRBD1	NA	CASSLQGSNTEAFF	TGTGCCAGCAGTCTACAGGGGTCGAACACTGAAGCTTTCTTT
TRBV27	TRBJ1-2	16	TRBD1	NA	CASSSYRGRWEDGYTF	TGTGCCAGCAGTTCCTACAGGGGCCGGTGGGAGGATGGCTACACCTTC
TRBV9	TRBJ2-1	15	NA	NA	CASSVMGFGNNEQFF	TGTGCCAGCAGCGTCATGGGGTTCGGGAACAATGAGCAGTTCTTC
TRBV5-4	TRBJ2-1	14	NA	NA	CASSKRGSYNEQFF	TGTGCCAGCAGCAAAAGGGGATCCTACAATGAGCAGTTCTTC
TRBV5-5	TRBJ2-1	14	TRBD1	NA	CASSPWTGENEQFF	TGTGCCAGCAGCCCCTGGACAGGGGAGAATGAGCAGTTCTTC
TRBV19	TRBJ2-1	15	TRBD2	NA	CASSSGTSGYNEQFF	TGTGCCAGTAGTAGTGGGACTAGCGGGTACAATGAGCAGTTCTTC
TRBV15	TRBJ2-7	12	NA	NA	CATSQEASEQYF	TGTGCCACCTCCCAAGAGGCGTCCGAGCAGTACTTC
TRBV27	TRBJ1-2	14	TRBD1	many	CASSIQGANYGYTF	TGTGCCAGCAGTATACAGGGGGCTAACTATGGCTACACCTTC
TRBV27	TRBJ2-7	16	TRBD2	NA	CASSLSAGLAGGEQYF	TGTGCCAGCAGTTTATCAGCGGGACTAGCGGGAGGGGAGCAGTACTTC
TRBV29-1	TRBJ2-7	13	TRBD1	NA	CSVLTGGTYEQYF	TGCAGCGTCCTGACAGGGGGTACCTACGAGCAGTACTTC
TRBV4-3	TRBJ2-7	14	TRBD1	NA	CASSHTTGAYEQYF	TGCGCCAGCAGCCACACGACAGGGGCCTACGAGCAGTACTTC
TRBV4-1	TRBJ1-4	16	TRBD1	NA	CASSQDWGQWNEKLFF	TGCGCCAGCAGCCAAGATTGGGGACAGTGGAATGAAAAACTGTTTTTT
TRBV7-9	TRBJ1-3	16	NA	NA	CASSLESEGMGNTIYF	TGTGCCAGCAGCTTAGAATCTGAGGGAATGGGAAACACCATATATTTT
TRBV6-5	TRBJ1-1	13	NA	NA	CASSYGGETEAFF	TGTGCCAGCAGTTACGGGGGGGAGACTGAAGCTTTCTTT
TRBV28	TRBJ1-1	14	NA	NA	CASSLDKGVVKAFF	TGTGCCAGCAGTTTAGATAAGGGAGTGGTAAAAGCTTTCTTT
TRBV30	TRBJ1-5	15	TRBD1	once	CAWSRDRGWGQPQHF	TGTGCCTGGAGCCGGGACAGGGGATGGGGTCAGCCCCAGCATTTT
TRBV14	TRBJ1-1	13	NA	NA	CASTGILNTEAFF	TGTGCCAGCACGGGAATTTTGAACACTGAAGCTTTCTTT
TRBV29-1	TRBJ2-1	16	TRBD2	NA	CSVEVLRLAVYNEQFF	TGCAGCGTTGAAGTTCTACGACTAGCGGTATACAATGAGCAGTTCTTC
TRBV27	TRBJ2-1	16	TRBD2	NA	CASSLSGGRANNEQFF	TGTGCCAGCAGTTTATCGGGCGGGAGGGCCAACAATGAGCAGTTCTTC
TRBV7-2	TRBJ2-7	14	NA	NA	CASSLGGVTYEQYF	TGTGCCAGCAGCTTAGGCGGAGTTACCTACGAGCAGTACTTC
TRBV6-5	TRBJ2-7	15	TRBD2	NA	CASSYLAGRLYEQYF	TGTGCCAGCAGTTACCTAGCGGGAAGGCTCTACGAGCAGTACTTC
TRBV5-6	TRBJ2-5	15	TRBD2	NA	CASSLRLAGKKTQYF	TGTGCCAGCAGCTTGAGACTAGCGGGAAAGAAGACCCAGTACTTC
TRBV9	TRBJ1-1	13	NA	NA	CASSGQLNTEAFF	TGTGCCAGCAGCGGACAGCTAAACACTGAAGCTTTCTTT
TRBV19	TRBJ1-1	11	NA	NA	CASKSATEAFF	TGTGCCAGTAAATCAGCGACTGAAGCTTTCTTT
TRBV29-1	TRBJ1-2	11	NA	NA	CSEERNYGYTF	TGCAGCGAGGAGAGGAACTATGGCTACACCTTC
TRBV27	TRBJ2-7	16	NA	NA	CASSLSGGLSSYEQYF	TGTGCCAGCAGTTTATCCGGAGGCCTGAGCTCCTACGAGCAGTACTTC